The 26 T cell receptor beta chains below all came from one sample that was sequenced in a study of cytomegalovirus exposure and HLA in healthy donors. This table comes from immunoSEQ multiplex PCR, and its TCRdb copy is limited to in-frame clones, with some not included. The sample includes more than 300,000 clones, about nine tenths seen only once; the top ten take 0.75% to 0.85%. The specimen was PBMCs. These receptors all stem from a woman younger than 30 in good health and CMV-seronegative.

V and J are TRBV28 and TRBJ2-2, with TRBD2 matching 15 bases. The CDR3 totals 22 residues. Germline CDR1 MDHEN, CDR2 SYDVKM. V lost 3 bases and J lost 6; bases outside the gene matches: 20. The CDR3 DNA reads TGTGCCAGCAGTTTTCGGATCTACCGAGGGACTAGCGGGAGGATACAACCCGGGGAGCTGTTTTTT. This translates into CASSFRIYRGTSGRIQPGELFF.

In this sample, this clone turned up once. The chain links TRBV28 to TRBJ2-3; TRBD2 matches at 8 bases. Losses at the gene ends were 5 bases for V and 0 bases for J; bases not matched to a gene: 13. The CDR3 runs to 18 residues. The germline V gene encodes CDR1 MDHEN and CDR2 SYDVKM. For the CDR3, the DNA is TGTGCCAGCAGTCCTCCGGCGGGAGGTTATACTAGCACAGATACGCAGTATTTT. Amino acids: CASSPPAGGYTSTDTQYF.

The CDR3 DNA sequence: TGTGCCAGCTCACTAACGGGAGGGGGCCTTAGCACAGATACGCAGTATTTT. Residues: CASSLTGGGLSTDTQYF. The rearrangement joins TRBV18 to TRBJ2-3, with TRBD2 as a possible D gene (8 bases). CDR3 length: 17 residues. V was trimmed by 4 bases and J by 0 bases, leaving 17 bases between them. The germline V gene has CDR1 KGHSH and CDR2 LQKENI.

The J gene is TRBJ2-7, the V gene TRBV28, with a tentative D call TRBD1 (6 bases). The CDR3 sequence is 15 residues long. Trimming pared 3 bases from V and 3 bases from J, leaving 15 bases between. The germline V gene encodes CDR1 MDHEN and CDR2 SYDVKM. CDR3 DNA: TGTGCCAGCAGTTTCGCCCGGGCAGGGGACTACGAGCAGTACTTC. This translates into CASSFARAGDYEQYF. The whole variable domain, filled in from reference TRBV28 and TRBJ2-7, reads DVKVTQSSRYLVKRTGEKVFLECVQDMDHENMFWYRQDPGLGLRLIYFSYDVKMKEKGDIPEGYSVSREKKERFSLILESASTNQTSMYLCASSFARAGDYEQYFGPGTRLTVT.

The rearrangement links TRBV5-1 to TRBJ2-7, with 7 bases aligning to TRBD2. Germline-derived CDR1 and CDR2 are SGHRS and YFSETQ. The CDR3 loop spans 17 amino acids. V gave up 0 bases and J gave up 7 bases; unmatched junction bases: 16. This CDR3 reads CASSLVAAPGRVGEQYF. CDR3 nucleotides: TGCGCCAGCAGCTTGGTCGCGGCGCCTGGGAGGGTGGGGGAGCAGTACTTC.

The chain uses TRBV5-6 and TRBJ2-7; D may be TRBD2 (5 bases). The CDR3 loop spans 14 amino acids. Germline-derived CDR1 and CDR2 are SGHDT and YYEEEE. The V gene lost 1 base and the J gene lost 4 bases, with 12 bases spanning the gap. DNA for the CDR3: TGTGCCAGCAGCTTGCTCCGGGGAAAATACGAGCAGTACTTC. Residues: CASSLLRGKYEQYF. Looking up the rest from reference TRBV5-6 and TRBJ2-7 gives the full variable domain: DAGVTQSPTHLIKTRGQQVTLRCSPKSGHDTVSWYQQALGQGPQFIFQYYEEEERQRGNFPDRFSGHQFPNYSSELNVNALLLGDSALYLCASSLLRGKYEQYFGPGTRLTVT.

The chain is built from TRBV6-5 and TRBJ1-2; no firm D call. The germline V gene has CDR1 MNHEY and CDR2 SVGAGI. CDR3 length equals 13 residues. Trimming took off 1 base at V and 8 bases at J, with 11 bases between the two ends. Here the CDR3 reads CASSYFLRRGYTF. Written as DNA, the CDR3 is TGTGCCAGCAGTTACTTCCTGCGTCGGGGCTACACCTTC.

The rearrangement links TRBV7-9 to TRBJ2-7; tentatively, D is TRBD2 (6 bases). This CDR3 is 14 amino acids long. Germline loops: CDR1 SEHNR, CDR2 FQNEAQ (reference sequence). Trimming took off 1 base at V and 5 bases at J, with 12 bases between the two ends. Here the CDR3 reads CASSLGGLANEQYF. As DNA, the CDR3 is TGTGCCAGCAGCTTAGGTGGGCTAGCGAACGAGCAGTACTTC.

The chain combines TRBV19 with TRBJ2-7, with 7 bases that match TRBD2. V shed 10 bases, J shed 0 bases, and the junction held 9 bases outside the gene matches. Germline V gives CDR1 LNHDA, CDR2 SQIVND (reference sequence). The CDR3 loop spans 14 amino acids. The CDR3 region is CATIGRENSYEQYF. As DNA, the CDR3 is TGTGCCACTATAGGGCGGGAGAACTCCTACGAGCAGTACTTC.

This clone was picked up one time. The chain has TRBV27 and TRBJ2-1, with TRBD2 as a possible D gene (7 bases). Germline-derived CDR1 and CDR2 are MNHEY and SMNVEV (reference sequence). This CDR3 spans 15 amino acids. V shed 5 bases and J shed 2 bases, with 13 bases lying between them. CDR3 protein: CASSPWRGPYNEQFF. The CDR3 DNA reads TGTGCCAGCAGTCCGTGGCGGGGGCCCTACAATGAGCAGTTCTTC.

This CDR3 is CASNPGYSNQPQHF. The CDR3 region has the DNA TGTGCCAGCAACCCAGGATATAGCAATCAGCCCCAGCATTTT. The genes are TRBV28 and TRBJ1-5; D is undetermined. CDR3 length: 14 amino acids. V was trimmed by 7 bases and J by 0 bases, leaving 10 bases between them. Germline V CDR1 and CDR2: MDHEN, SYDVKM.

This sequence joins TRBV30 and TRBJ1-1, with TRBD1 as a possible D gene (6 bases). The CDR3 runs 13 residues. Germline loops: CDR1 GTSNPN, CDR2 SVGIG (reference sequence). The V end lost 4 bases, the J end lost 6 bases, and 15 bases lay between the germline ends. This chain's CDR3 is CAWNRQVFSEAFF. As DNA, the CDR3 is TGTGCCTGGAATCGACAGGTTTTCTCTGAAGCTTTCTTT.

Many counts were recorded for this clone. The chain links TRBV27 to TRBJ1-2; TRBD1 matches at 9 bases. Trimming removed 3 bases from V and 4 bases from J; junction bases left unmatched: 6. Per the germline V gene, CDR1 is MNHEY and CDR2 is SMNVEV (reference sequence). This CDR3 has 15 residues. The CDR3 region has the DNA TGTGCCAGCAGTTTCTTGACAGGGGGTACCTATGGCTACACCTTC. This codes for CASSFLTGGTYGYTF.

This clone was observed a single time. Distinct nucleotide sequences in the sample also encode this CDR3. The V call is TRBV5-6, the J call TRBJ2-2; no clear D gene. CDR1 SGHDT and CDR2 YYEEEE come from the germline V gene. This CDR3 spans 12 amino acids. The V gene lost 0 bases and the J gene lost 8 bases, with 5 bases spanning the gap. The CDR3 spells CASSLASGELFF. Written as DNA, the CDR3 is TGTGCCAGCAGCTTGGCGAGTGGGGAGCTGTTTTTT.

The chain has TRBV6-1 and TRBJ2-7; D is ambiguous. The CDR3 runs 11 residues. The germline gives CDR1 MNHNS, CDR2 SASEGT. The V end was cut by 5 bases, the J end by 4 bases, with 6 bases between. The DNA of the CDR3 is TGTGCCAGCAGTTCCCGGTACGAGCAGTACTTC. This encodes CASSSRYEQYF.

CDR3 region: CASSLGTENGYTF. Here the CDR3 DNA reads TGTGCCAGCTCACTCGGGACAGAAAATGGCTACACCTTC. The chain joins TRBV18 to TRBJ1-2; the match to TRBD1 covers 7 bases. The CDR3 extends over 13 amino acids. V lost 4 bases to trimming and J lost 6 bases; unmatched junction nucleotides: 5. Germline values: CDR1 KGHSH, CDR2 LQKENI. Full variable domain (rest looked up from reference TRBV18 and TRBJ1-2): NAGVMQNPRHLVRRRGQEARLRCSPMKGHSHVYWYRQLPEEGLKFMVYLQKENIIDESGMPKERFSAEFPKEGPSILRIQQVVRGDSAAYFCASSLGTENGYTFGSGTRLTVV.

The V and J genes are TRBV28 and TRBJ2-7; weak D call: TRBD1 (5 bases). Germline-derived CDR1 and CDR2 are MDHEN and SYDVKM. V lost 6 bases and J 5 bases, leaving 17 bases between the germline ends. The CDR3 is made up of 14 amino acids. In DNA, the CDR3 is TGTGCCAGCAGACGCCTACAGGTTTCCCACGAGCAGTACTTC. The encoded protein is CASRRLQVSHEQYF.

In regard to this clone: A clone one base away is much larger, so this may be a read error. V usage is TRBV11-3 and J usage is TRBJ2-7; TRBD1 matches at 10 bases. Germline CDR1 is SGHNT and CDR2 is YENEEA. This CDR3 contains 13 residues. Trimming removed 1 base from V and 6 bases from J; junction bases left unmatched: 0. The DNA of the CDR3 is TGTGCCAGCAGCTTAGGGACAGGGGGCGAGCAGTACTTC. Its translation is CASSLGTGGEQYF.

The V call is TRBV28, the J call TRBJ1-5; TRBD1 matches at 9 bases. Germline V gene sequence: CDR1 MDHEN, CDR2 SYDVKM. CDR3 length equals 15 residues. Trimming took 6 bases from V and 1 from J; bases not matched to a gene: 4. This CDR3 reads CASRSGTGSNQPQHF. The CDR3 DNA is TGTGCCAGCAGATCCGGGACAGGGAGCAATCAGCCCCAGCATTTT.

The rearrangement links TRBV29-1 to TRBJ2-1, with D perhaps TRBD1 (6 bases). Germline CDR1 and CDR2: SQVTM and ANQGSEA. V lost 6 bases and J lost 5, with 14 bases in between. The CDR3 is 13 amino acids. In DNA, the CDR3 is TGCAGCGTCTCCGGGACACCCGACAATGAGCAGTTCTTC. Protein sequence: CSVSGTPDNEQFF.

V gene TRBV6-5 combines with J gene TRBJ1-2; D uncertain. V was shortened by 2 bases and J by 1 base, with 14 bases between the two germline ends. The CDR3 has 16 amino acids. The germline CDR1 and CDR2 sequences are MNHEY and SVGAGI. CDR3 sequence: CASSYTRDTYNYGYTF. The CDR3 bases are TGTGCCAGCAGTTACACTCGAGACACCTATAACTATGGCTACACCTTC.

The CDR3 loop is CASEARGPPYEQYF. The CDR3 nucleotides read TGTGCCAGTGAAGCCAGGGGGCCCCCCTACGAGCAGTACTTC. The chain has TRBV19 and TRBJ2-7, with 8 positions matching TRBD1. The CDR3 is 14 residues long. Per the germline V gene, CDR1 is LNHDA and CDR2 is SQIVND (reference sequence). V gave up 8 bases and J gave up 2 bases; unmatched junction bases: 8. Full variable domain (missing parts from reference TRBV19 and TRBJ2-7): DGGITQSPKYLFRKEGQNVTLSCEQNLNHDAMYWYRQDPGQGLRLIYYSQIVNDFQKGDIAEGYSVSREKKESFPLTVTSAQKNPTAFYLCASEARGPPYEQYFGPGTRLTVT.

The chain employs TRBV9 and TRBJ1-2; the D gene is possibly TRBD1 (5 bases). This CDR3 region has 15 residues. CDR1 and CDR2 (germline): SGDLS, YYNGEE. Trimming pared 6 bases from V and 3 bases from J, leaving 18 bases between. The CDR3 here is CASIQAGEGYYGYTF. As DNA, the CDR3 is TGTGCCAGCATCCAGGCGGGGGAGGGCTACTATGGCTACACCTTC.

The chain is built from TRBV9 and TRBJ2-3; tentatively, D is TRBD2 (8 bases). Trimming took 3 bases from V and 3 from J, leaving 35 bases between them. The CDR3 sequence is 22 residues long. From germline, CDR1 is SGDLS and CDR2 YYNGEE. The CDR3 spells CASSGPSGRSGEHRGSTDTQYF. The DNA of the CDR3 is TGTGCCAGCAGCGGTCCAAGCGGGCGTAGCGGGGAACACAGGGGTAGTACAGATACGCAGTATTTT.

This clone has a single count. The gene calls are TRBV5-1 and TRBJ2-1; 9 positions agree with TRBD2. The CDR3 is 16 amino acids. J was trimmed by 8 bases and V by 0 bases; bases with no gene match: 9. Germline loops: CDR1 SGHRS, CDR2 YFSETQ. The CDR3, as DNA: TGCGCCAGCAGCTTGGTCCTAGGCGGGAGGGGCGATGAGCAGTTCTTC. It translates to CASSLVLGGRGDEQFF.

This rearrangement joins TRBV18 to TRBJ2-1; 8 bases line up with TRBD2. Germline assignment: CDR1 KGHSH and CDR2 LQKENI. This CDR3 has 16 residues. With 3 bases clipped from V and 3 bases from J, the junction kept 7 bases outside the gene matches. The CDR3 coding sequence is TGTGCCAGCTCACCGGGTCAGGGACTAGGCTACAATGAGCAGTTCTTC. This gives the protein CASSPGQGLGYNEQFF.